These 11 T cell receptor beta chains originate from one sample sequenced in a study of T cell repertoires in cytomegalovirus infection. TCRdb reprocessed the reads with MiXCR, giving one entry per CDR3 protein. The sample yields under 250,000 distinct CDR3 sequences, roughly 6.5% seen once. Source material: PBMCs. The receptors were gathered from a human donor in good health (CMV status not recorded). Some clones in this sample may be carry-over from other donors' samples.

This clonotype was seen a handful of times. V gene TRBV6-2 or TRBV6-3 combines with J gene TRBJ1-5; possibly TRBD1 for D (6 bases). V was trimmed by 2 bases and J by 11 bases, leaving 16 bases between them. This CDR3 contains 14 residues. CDR1 is MNHEY, CDR2 SVGEGT, per germline. The CDR3 nucleotides read TGTGCCAGCAGTTACCGGCAGGGGAGAAGGACCCAGCATTTT. It specifies CASSYRQGRRTQHF.

Ten or more counts support this clonotype. The chain recombines TRBV14 with TRBJ2-7; D is undetermined. The germline V gene encodes CDR1 SGHDN and CDR2 FVKESK. The CDR3 is made up of 16 amino acids. V lost 1 base and J 1 base, leaving 14 bases between the germline ends. CDR3 nucleotide sequence: TGTGCCAGCAGCCAAGTAGGTTGGGCGCCGTCCTACGAGCAGTACTTC. This encodes CASSQVGWAPSYEQYF.

Many counts were recorded for this clonotype. V usage is TRBV6-5 and J usage is TRBJ1-1; D possibly corresponds to TRBD1 (6 bases). The CDR3 covers 15 residues. Germline V gene sequence: CDR1 MNHEY, CDR2 SVGAGI. V shed 5 bases and J shed 0 bases, with 13 bases lying between them. CDR3 nucleotides: TGTGCCAGCAGTCCGGGACACCTGGTGAACACTGAAGCTTTCTTT. This encodes CASSPGHLVNTEAFF.

This clonotype was counted many times. The V and J genes are TRBV6-2 or TRBV6-3 and TRBJ2-1; no reliable D call. The CDR3 totals 15 residues. Trimming stripped 2 bases from V and 1 base from J, with 9 bases between. Per germline, CDR1 MNHEY and CDR2 SVGEGT. This chain's CDR3 is CASSYVAASYNEQFF. In DNA, the CDR3 is TGTGCCAGCAGTTACGTGGCAGCATCCTACAATGAGCAGTTCTTC.

This clonotype was picked up many times. The chain is built from TRBV7-2 and TRBJ2-3; 11 positions agree with TRBD2. CDR1 is SGHTA and CDR2 is FQGNSA in the germline V gene. Unmatched junction bases numbered 8, after V lost 1 base and J lost 8 bases. This CDR3 is built from 16 residues. The CDR3 DNA is TGTGCCAGCAGCTTAGTAGCGGGGGGGTCCCAAGGTACGCAGTATTTT. Protein: CASSLVAGGSQGTQYF.

This clonotype showed up many times. The chain combines TRBV20-1 with TRBJ2-5; TRBD2 aligns across 15 bases. CDR1 is DFQATT, CDR2 SNEGSKA, per germline (reference sequence). The CDR3 runs to 15 residues. After removal of 6 bases from V and 5 bases from J, the junction contained 7 bases not matched to a gene. The CDR3 DNA reads as TGCAGTGCCAGGACTAGCGGGGGGGCCGGGGAGACCCAGTACTTC. This sequence encodes CSARTSGGAGETQYF.

This clonotype was observed once. The chain joins TRBV6-6 to TRBJ2-7; 8 bases are a match to TRBD2. CDR3 size: 14 residues. Germline CDR1 is MNHNY and CDR2 is SVGAGI (reference sequence). The J segment lost 7 bases and the V segment lost 6 bases, leaving 11 bases of the junction unmatched. CDR3 DNA sequence: TGTGCCAGCAGCGCCGGGACTAGAACGGGGGAGCAGTACTTC. Amino acids: CASSAGTRTGEQYF.

This clonotype turned up a few times. CDR3 nucleotide sequence: TGCAGCGTCGCCCCTTCGGGGGGATTAGGAAACACCATATATTTT. This codes for CSVAPSGGLGNTIYF. The chain uses TRBV29-1 and TRBJ1-3; D possibly corresponds to TRBD1 (5 bases). The CDR3 has 15 residues. Germline CDR1 SQVTM, CDR2 ANQGSEA. Trimming removed 6 bases from V and 4 bases from J, with 19 bases in between. Filled out from reference TRBV29-1 and TRBJ1-3, the complete variable domain reads SAVISQKPSRDICQRGTSLTIQCQVDSQVTMMFWYRQQPGQSLTLIATANQGSEATYESGFVIDKFPISRPNLTFSTLTVSNMSPEDSSIYLCSVAPSGGLGNTIYFGEGSWLTVV.

This clonotype was seen ten or more times. The V and J genes are TRBV25-1 and TRBJ2-3, with a possible D match to TRBD1 (6 bases). Germline V gene lookup returns CDR1 MGHDK and CDR2 SYGVNS. Trimming left V 1 base short and J 1 base short, with 12 bases between. The CDR3 extends over 16 amino acids. Written as DNA, the CDR3 is TGTGCCAGCAGTGAATCCAGGGGATTCGGCACAGATACGCAGTATTTT. Its translation is CASSESRGFGTDTQYF.

This clonotype was seen at least ten times. The chain uses TRBV11-2 and TRBJ2-1; D possibly corresponds to TRBD1 (6 bases). The V end was cut by 5 bases, the J end by 3 bases, with 14 bases between. This CDR3 is built from 15 residues. CDR1 SGHAT and CDR2 FQNNGV come from the germline V gene. This CDR3 is CASSPEGVIYNEQFF. CDR3 nucleotides: TGTGCCAGCAGCCCCGAGGGGGTCATCTACAATGAGCAGTTCTTC.

This clonotype was observed at least ten times. The chain links TRBV12-3 or TRBV12-4 to TRBJ2-7; possibly TRBD2 for D (6 bases). The CDR3 sequence is 14 residues long. Trimming left V 0 bases short and J 5 bases short, with 11 bases between. The CDR3 bases are TGTGCCAGCAGTTTAGCGGGCGGGGCCCACGAGCAGTACTTC. It specifies CASSLAGGAHEQYF.